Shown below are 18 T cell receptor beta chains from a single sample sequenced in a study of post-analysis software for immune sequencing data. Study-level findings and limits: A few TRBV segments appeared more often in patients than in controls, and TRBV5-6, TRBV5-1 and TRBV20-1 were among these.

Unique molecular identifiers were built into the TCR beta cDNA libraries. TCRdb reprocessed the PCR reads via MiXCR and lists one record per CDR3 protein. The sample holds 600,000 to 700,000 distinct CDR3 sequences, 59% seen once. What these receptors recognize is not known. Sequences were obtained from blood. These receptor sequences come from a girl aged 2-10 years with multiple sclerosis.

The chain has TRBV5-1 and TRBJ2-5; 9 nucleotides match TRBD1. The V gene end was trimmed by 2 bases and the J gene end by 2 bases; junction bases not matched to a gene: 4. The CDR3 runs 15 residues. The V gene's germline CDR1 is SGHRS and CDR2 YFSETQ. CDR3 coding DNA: TGCGCCAGCAGCTTCCGGGACAGGGTTCAAGAGACCCAGTACTTC. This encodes CASSFRDRVQETQYF.

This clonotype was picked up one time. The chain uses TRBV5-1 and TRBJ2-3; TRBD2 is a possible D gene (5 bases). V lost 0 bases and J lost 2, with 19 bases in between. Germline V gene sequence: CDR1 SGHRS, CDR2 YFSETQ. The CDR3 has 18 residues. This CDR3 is CASSLGAVSGRFTDTQYF. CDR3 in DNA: TGCGCCAGCAGCTTGGGAGCGGTGAGCGGAAGATTCACAGATACGCAGTATTTT.

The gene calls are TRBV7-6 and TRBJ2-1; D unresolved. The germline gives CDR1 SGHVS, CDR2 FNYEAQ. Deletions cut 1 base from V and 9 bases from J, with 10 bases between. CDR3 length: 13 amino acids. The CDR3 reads CASSLEDGGEQFF. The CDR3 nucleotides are TGTGCCAGCAGCTTAGAAGACGGCGGTGAGCAGTTCTTC.

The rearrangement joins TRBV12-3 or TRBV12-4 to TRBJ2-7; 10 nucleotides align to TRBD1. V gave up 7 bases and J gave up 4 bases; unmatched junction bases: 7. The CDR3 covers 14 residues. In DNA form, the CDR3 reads TGTGCCAGCAATGGGAGGGGACAGGGGTACGAGCAGTACTTC. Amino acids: CASNGRGQGYEQYF.

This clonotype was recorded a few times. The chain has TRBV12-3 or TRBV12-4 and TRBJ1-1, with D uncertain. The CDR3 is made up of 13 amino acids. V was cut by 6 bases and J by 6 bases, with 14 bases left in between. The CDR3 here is CASSPSADAEAFF. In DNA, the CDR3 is TGTGCCAGCAGCCCTTCAGCGGACGCTGAAGCTTTCTTT.

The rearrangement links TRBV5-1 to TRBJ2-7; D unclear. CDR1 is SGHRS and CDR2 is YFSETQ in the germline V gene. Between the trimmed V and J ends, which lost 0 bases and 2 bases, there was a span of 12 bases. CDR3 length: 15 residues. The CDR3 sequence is CASSLAGLVAYEQYF. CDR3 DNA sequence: TGCGCCAGCAGCTTGGCCGGGCTAGTGGCCTACGAGCAGTACTTC.

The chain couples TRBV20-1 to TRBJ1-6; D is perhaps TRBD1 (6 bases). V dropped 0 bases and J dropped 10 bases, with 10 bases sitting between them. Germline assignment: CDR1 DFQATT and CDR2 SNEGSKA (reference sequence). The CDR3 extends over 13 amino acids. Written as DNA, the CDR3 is TGCAGTGCTAGAGAGGGGGCACGCTCACCCCTCCACTTT. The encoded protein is CSAREGARSPLHF.

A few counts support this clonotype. CDR3 coding DNA: TGTGCCAGCAGCTACGACAGTGTCAAAAACATTCAGTACTTC. Amino acids: CASSYDSVKNIQYF. V gene TRBV9 combines with J gene TRBJ2-4; perhaps TRBD1 as D (5 bases). The V gene lost 4 bases and the J gene lost 3 bases, with 11 bases spanning the gap. In germline, CDR1 is SGDLS, CDR2 YYNGEE. The CDR3 runs 14 residues.

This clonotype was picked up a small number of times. The CDR3 here is CASTRDIGQFF. The CDR3 DNA follows: TGTGCCAGCACCCGGGACATTGGGCAGTTCTTC. This rearrangement joins TRBV12-3 or TRBV12-4 to TRBJ2-1; maybe TRBD1 (6 bases). This CDR3 spans 11 amino acids. Trimming pared 7 bases from V and 12 bases from J, leaving 13 bases between.

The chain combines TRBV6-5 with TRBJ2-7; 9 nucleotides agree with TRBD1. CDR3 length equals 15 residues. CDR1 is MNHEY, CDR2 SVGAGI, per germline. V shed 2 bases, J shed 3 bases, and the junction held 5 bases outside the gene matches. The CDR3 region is CASSYAGTGIYEQYF. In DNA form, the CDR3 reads TGTGCCAGCAGTTACGCCGGGACAGGGATCTACGAGCAGTACTTC.

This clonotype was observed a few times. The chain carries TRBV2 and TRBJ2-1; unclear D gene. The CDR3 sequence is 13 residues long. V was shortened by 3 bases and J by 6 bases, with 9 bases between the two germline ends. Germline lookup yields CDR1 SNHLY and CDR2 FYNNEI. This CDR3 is CASSDRIANEQFF. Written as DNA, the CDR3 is TGTGCCAGCAGTGATCGAATAGCCAATGAGCAGTTCTTC.

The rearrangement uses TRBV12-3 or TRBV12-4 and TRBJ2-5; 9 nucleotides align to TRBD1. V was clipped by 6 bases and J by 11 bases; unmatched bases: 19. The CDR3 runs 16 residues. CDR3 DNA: TGTGCCAGCAGATTTTATTCAACAGGGGGCTCCTATGAGCAGTACTTC. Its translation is CASRFYSTGGSYEQYF.

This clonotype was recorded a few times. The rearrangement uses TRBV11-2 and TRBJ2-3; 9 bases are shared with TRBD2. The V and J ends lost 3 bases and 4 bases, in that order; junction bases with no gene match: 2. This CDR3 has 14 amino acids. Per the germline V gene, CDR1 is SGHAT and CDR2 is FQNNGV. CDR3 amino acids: CASSFGTSPDTQYF. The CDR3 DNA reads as TGTGCCAGCAGCTTTGGGACTAGCCCAGATACGCAGTATTTT.

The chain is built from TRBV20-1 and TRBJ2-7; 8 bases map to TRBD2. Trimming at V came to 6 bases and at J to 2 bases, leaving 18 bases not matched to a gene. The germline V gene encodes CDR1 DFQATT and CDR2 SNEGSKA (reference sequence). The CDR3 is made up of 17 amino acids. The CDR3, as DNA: TGCAGTGCAAACGGGGGGGCAGAACACAGGGATCCCTACGAGCAGTACTTC. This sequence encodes CSANGGAEHRDPYEQYF.

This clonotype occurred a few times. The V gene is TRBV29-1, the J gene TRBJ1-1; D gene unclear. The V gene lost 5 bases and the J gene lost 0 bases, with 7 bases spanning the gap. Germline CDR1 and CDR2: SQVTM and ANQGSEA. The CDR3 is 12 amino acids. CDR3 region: CSVLVMNTEAFF. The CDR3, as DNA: TGCAGCGTTCTGGTTATGAACACTGAAGCTTTCTTT.

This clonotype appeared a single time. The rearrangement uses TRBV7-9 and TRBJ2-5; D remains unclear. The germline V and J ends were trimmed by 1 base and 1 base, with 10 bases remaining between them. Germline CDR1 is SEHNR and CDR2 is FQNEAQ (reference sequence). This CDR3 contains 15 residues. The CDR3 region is CASSLGETFQETQYF. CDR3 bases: TGTGCCAGCAGCTTAGGAGAGACATTCCAAGAGACCCAGTACTTC.

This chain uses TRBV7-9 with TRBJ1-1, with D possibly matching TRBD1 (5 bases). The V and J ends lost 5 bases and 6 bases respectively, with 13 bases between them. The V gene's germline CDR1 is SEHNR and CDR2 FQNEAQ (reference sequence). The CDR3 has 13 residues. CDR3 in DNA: TGTGCCAGCAGCGCCCACGGGGGGGCTGAAGCTTTCTTT. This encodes CASSAHGGAEAFF.

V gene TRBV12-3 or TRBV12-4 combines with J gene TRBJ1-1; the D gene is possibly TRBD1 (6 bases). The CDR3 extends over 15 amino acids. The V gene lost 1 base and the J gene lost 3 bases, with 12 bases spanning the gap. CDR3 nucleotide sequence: TGTGCCAGCAGTTTAGTGACAGGACCTGACACTGAAGCTTTCTTT. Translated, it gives CASSLVTGPDTEAFF.